This is a list of T cell receptor beta chains from one sample in a study of control samples from healthy donors and cancer patients. Only in-frame clones appear in the TCRdb table, and some are missing; sequencing was by immunoSEQ multiplex PCR. In the table there are approximately 160,000 clones, 80% to 95% of which are singletons. Sequences were obtained from blood. All receptors come from a woman aged 25 to 39 in good health. Both conserved end residues are part of each CDR3. The D gene is left open where the match is weak. Expanded clones are given a class, and other clones once, few, many or no size at all.

v_call	d_call	j_call	clone_size	cdr3_nt	cdr3_aa
TRBV30	.	TRBJ1-1	.	TGTGCCTGGAGTGCCCCCCGGATGTCCGGCACTGAAGCTTTCTTT	CAWSAPRMSGTEAFF
TRBV28	.	TRBJ1-1	.	TGTGCCAGCAGTTCCGCCGCGACAACTAAGTCTGAAGCTTTCTTT	CASSSAATTKSEAFF
TRBV24-1	.	TRBJ2-1	once	TGTGCCACCAGTGATAGTCCTTCCTACAATGAGCAGTTCTTC	CATSDSPSYNEQFF
TRBV3-1/TRBV3-2	.	TRBJ2-1	once	TGTGCCAGCAGCCTGATGGGGGGCGATGAGCAGTTCTTC	CASSLMGGDEQFF
TRBV7-8	TRBD1	TRBJ1-6	.	TGTGCCAGCAGCCGAGACAGGGGAGGGATAGGAGCACCCCTCCACTTT	CASSRDRGGIGAPLHF
TRBV6-1	.	TRBJ2-4	.	TGTGCCAGCAGTGAAGTGGGTTTTGCCAAAAACATTCAGTACTTC	CASSEVGFAKNIQYF
TRBV4-1	.	TRBJ1-5	.	TGCGCCAGCAGCCAAGTGTTAGGTAATCAGCCCCAGCATTTT	CASSQVLGNQPQHF
TRBV19	.	TRBJ1-5	.	TGTGCCTCTCAGTTCGGCAATCAGCCCCAGCATTTT	CASQFGNQPQHF
TRBV12-3/TRBV12-4	TRBD2	TRBJ2-7	.	TGTGCCAGCAGTTTAGTTCTAGCGGGTGAGCAGTACTTC	CASSLVLAGEQYF
TRBV19	TRBD1	TRBJ2-1	.	TGTGCCAGTAGGAGGACAGGGACCATTGAGCAGTTCTTC	CASRRTGTIEQFF
TRBV6-1	.	TRBJ2-3	.	TGTGCCAGCAGTAGCCGGGCTTCAAGGACAGATACGCAGTATTTT	CASSSRASRTDTQYF
TRBV4-3	.	TRBJ1-2	once	TGCGCCAGCAGCCAAGTAATAGGCAGCGGGTATGGCTACACCTTC	CASSQVIGSGYGYTF
TRBV7-9	.	TRBJ1-5	.	TGTGCCAGCAGCTTAGAGGGGGGTCAGCCCCAGCATTTT	CASSLEGGQPQHF
TRBV4-1	.	TRBJ1-6	.	TGCGCCAGCAGCCTAATCGGGCAGGGAAACTCACCCCTCCACTTT	CASSLIGQGNSPLHF
TRBV5-1	.	TRBJ1-1	once	TGCGCCAGCAGCTTGGAAGGTTTAGCCAACACTGAAGCTTTCTTT	CASSLEGLANTEAFF
TRBV13	.	TRBJ2-6	.	TGTGCCAGCAGCTTATATCAGGCGGGGGCCAACGTCCTGACTTTC	CASSLYQAGANVLTF
TRBV5-5	.	TRBJ1-2	.	TGTGCCAGCAGCCCAGAGCCGTGGGCTAACTATGGCTACACCTTC	CASSPEPWANYGYTF
TRBV28	.	TRBJ1-5	.	TGTGCCAGCAGTTCCTTTGAGAGCAATCAGCCCCAGCATTTT	CASSSFESNQPQHF
TRBV6-5	.	TRBJ1-6	once	TGTGCCAGCAGTAGGATACAGATACATTCACCCCTCCACTTT	CASSRIQIHSPLHF
TRBV6-2/TRBV6-3	TRBD1	TRBJ2-5	.	TGTGCCAGCAGTTGGACAGGGGTTGGTGAGACCCAGTACTTC	CASSWTGVGETQYF
TRBV24-1	TRBD2	TRBJ2-3	.	TGTGCCACCAGTGTGCTAGCGGGAGGTTACCCAGATACGCAGTATTTT	CATSVLAGGYPDTQYF
TRBV5-1	.	TRBJ2-3	few	TGCGCCAGCAGCTCATCGGACGAGGCAGATACGCAGTATTTT	CASSSSDEADTQYF
TRBV24-1	.	TRBJ2-3	.	TGTGCCACCAGTGTATCTAGCACAGATACGCAGTATTTT	CATSVSSTDTQYF
TRBV25-1	TRBD1	TRBJ1-2	.	TGTGCCAGCAGGGATGCATCAGGGGGCGACTATGGCTACACCTTC	CASRDASGGDYGYTF
TRBV5-1	.	TRBJ2-7	.	TGCGCCAGCAGCCCCCTTCAAGCGCGACCAACCTACGAGCAGTACTTC	CASSPLQARPTYEQYF
TRBV6-1	TRBD1	TRBJ1-3	.	TGTGCCAGCAGTGAAGGGACAGGGGGAAACAGAAACACCATATATTTT	CASSEGTGGNRNTIYF
TRBV11-3	TRBD2	TRBJ2-7	.	TGTGCCAGCAGCCTCAAGGAACTAGCGGGAGGGAACGAGCAGTACTTC	CASSLKELAGGNEQYF
TRBV5-1	TRBD1	TRBJ1-4	.	TGCGCCAGCAGCGGCGGGACAGGGTATGAAAAACTGTTTTTT	CASSGGTGYEKLFF
TRBV10-3	.	TRBJ1-2	.	TGTGCCATCAGTGAGTCAAACTATGGCTACACCTTC	CAISESNYGYTF
TRBV7-2	TRBD2	TRBJ2-3	.	TGTGCCAGCAGCCCTACTAGCGGAGGCTACTATACGCAGTATTTT	CASSPTSGGYYTQYF
TRBV9	TRBD1	TRBJ2-5	.	TGTGCCAGCAGCGCCCAGACAGGGTCGGAAGAGACCCAGTACTTC	CASSAQTGSEETQYF
TRBV9	.	TRBJ2-7	.	TGTGCCAGCAGCGTAGACGCCTGGAGCTCCTACGAGCAGTACTTC	CASSVDAWSSYEQYF
TRBV6-5	.	TRBJ1-1	.	TGTGCCAGCTGTCCTGGAGGGCCGAACACTGAAGCTTTCTTT	CASCPGGPNTEAFF
TRBV4-1	.	TRBJ2-1	once	TGCGCCAGCAGCCAAGACGAGGTGCAGTTCTTC	CASSQDEVQFF
TRBV6-5	.	TRBJ2-7	.	TGTGCCAGCAGTCCGACTAGTATAGGGGCCGAGCAGTACTTC	CASSPTSIGAEQYF
TRBV7-3	TRBD1	TRBJ2-1	.	TGTGCCAGCAGCTTAAGGGGACAGTCTCTTAATGAGCAGTTCTTC	CASSLRGQSLNEQFF
TRBV30	.	TRBJ1-3	.	TGTGCCTGGAGTATACTAAACACCATATATTTT	CAWSILNTIYF
TRBV11-2	.	TRBJ1-5	once	TGTGCCAGCAGCTTAGGGGGGGTTAGCAATCAGCCCCAGCATTTT	CASSLGGVSNQPQHF
TRBV6-5	TRBD1	TRBJ1-2	.	TGTGCCAGCAGGCGGGACAGCAACTATGGCTACACCTTC	CASRRDSNYGYTF
TRBV28	.	TRBJ1-5	.	TGTGCCAGCAGTTCCTACCGCGGGGACGGACTTAATACGCCCCAGCATTTT	CASSSYRGDGLNTPQHF
TRBV18	.	TRBJ1-1	.	TGTGCCAGCTCGACGGAGGGGGGGAGCACTGAAGCTTTCTTT	CASSTEGGSTEAFF
TRBV6-5	.	TRBJ2-6	once	TGTGCCAGCAGTTACTCAGATGGTGGGGCCAACGTCCTGACTTTC	CASSYSDGGANVLTF